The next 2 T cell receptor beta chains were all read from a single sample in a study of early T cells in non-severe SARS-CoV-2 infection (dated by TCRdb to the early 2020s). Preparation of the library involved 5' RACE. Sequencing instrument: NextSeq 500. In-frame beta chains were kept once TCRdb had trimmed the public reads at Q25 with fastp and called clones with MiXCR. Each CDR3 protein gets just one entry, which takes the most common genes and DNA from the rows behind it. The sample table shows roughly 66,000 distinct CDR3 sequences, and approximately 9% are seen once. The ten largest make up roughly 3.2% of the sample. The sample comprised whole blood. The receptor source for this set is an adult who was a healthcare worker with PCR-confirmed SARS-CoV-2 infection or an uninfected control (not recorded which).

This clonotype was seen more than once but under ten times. CDR3 nucleotides: TGTGCCAGCAGCTTAGGGCGGGACTACAATGAGCAGTTCTTC. The encoded protein is CASSLGRDYNEQFF. The chain employs TRBV7-6 and TRBJ2-1, with D possibly being TRBD2 (6 bases). CDR3 length equals 14 residues. Germline lookup yields CDR1 SGHVS and CDR2 FNYEAQ. Trimming left V 1 base short and J 3 bases short, with 7 bases between. The variable domain in full, completed from reference TRBV7-6 and TRBJ2-1, reads GAGVSQSPRYKVTKRGQDVALRCDPISGHVSLYWYRQALGQGPEFLTYFNYEAQQDKSGLPNDRFSAERPEGSISTLTIQRTEQRDSAMYRCASSLGRDYNEQFFGPGTRLTVL.

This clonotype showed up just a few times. The CDR3 DNA is TGTGCCAGCAGTGAAATGATAGGGCCAGATACGCAGTATTTT. This gives the protein CASSEMIGPDTQYF. This chain uses TRBV6-1 with TRBJ2-3; D gene unclear. Between the trimmed V and J ends, which lost 2 bases and 4 bases, there was a span of 10 bases. Germline V gene sequence: CDR1 MNHNS, CDR2 SASEGT. The CDR3 contains 14 residues.